The 13 T cell receptor beta chains listed next were all sequenced from one sample in a study of blood T cells in healthy people across ages (dated by TCRdb to between 2015 and 2017). Library preparation used 5' RACE. These reads were obtained on an Illumina HiSeq 2500. A second roughly 6 to 12 cycle PCR used a sample-barcoded 5' primer and a J-beta primer mix. TCRdb passed the public sequencing reads through fastp at Q25 and MiXCR, retaining productive beta sequences. All rows with the same CDR3 protein become a single entry with the most common DNA and genes. The table for this sample lists under 1,100,000 distinct CDR3 sequences; roughly a quarter of them were counted only once. Of the sample, around 0.7% is held by the ten largest clones. These data were also reused for a study on T cells of mothers and their children.

Sequencing used blood. These receptors originate from a girl aged 2 to 9 in good health.

The chain recombines TRBV3-1 with TRBJ2-3; 7 positions match TRBD2. The CDR3 spans 17 residues. Trimming cost V 4 bases and J 0 bases; bases outside gene matches: 10. Germline V CDR1 and CDR2: LGHDT, YNNKEL (reference sequence). The CDR3 coding sequence is TGTGCCAGCAGCCCCCTCCTAGCGGCAGTTAGCACAGATACGCAGTATTTT. It is translated as CASSPLLAAVSTDTQYF.

CDR3 protein: CSVENTDTDTQYF. The CDR3 region has the DNA TGCAGCGTTGAAAACACGGACACAGATACGCAGTATTTT. The chain has TRBV29-1 and TRBJ2-3; D remains unclear. Germline V CDR1 and CDR2: SQVTM, ANQGSEA. The CDR3 consists of 13 residues. Trimming removed 2 bases at V and 2 bases at J, with 8 bases between.

This clonotype appeared a few times. This chain joins TRBV28 and TRBJ2-4; the D gene is possibly TRBD2 (5 bases). The CDR3 sequence is 15 residues long. Trimming stripped 2 bases from V and 9 bases from J, with 17 bases between. Germline V gene lookup returns CDR1 MDHEN and CDR2 SYDVKM. CDR3 sequence (DNA): TGTGCCAGCAGTTTAAGGAACGAGAATCGGGGCATTCAGTACTTC. Translation gives CASSLRNENRGIQYF.

This sequence joins TRBV6-2 or TRBV6-3 and TRBJ2-7; D may be TRBD1 (5 bases). The CDR3 covers 14 residues. CDR1 and CDR2 (germline): MNHEY, SVGEGT. V gave up 0 bases and J gave up 3 bases, with 9 bases separating them. In DNA, the CDR3 is TGTGCCAGCAGTTACTCGACAGAGCACTACGAGCAGTACTTC. Translation gives CASSYSTEHYEQYF.

The chain joins TRBV3-1 to TRBJ1-1; 7 bases are a match to TRBD1. Germline V lookup: CDR1 LGHDT, CDR2 YNNKEL (reference sequence). The CDR3 extends over 15 amino acids. The ends lost 8 bases at V and 0 bases at J; junction bases unmatched: 9. CDR3 nucleotide sequence: TGTGCCAGCGGTCTACAGGGGTACATGAACACTGAAGCTTTCTTT. Translating it yields CASGLQGYMNTEAFF.

This clonotype was found a few times. The V gene is TRBV7-2, the J gene TRBJ2-3; weak D call: TRBD2 (5 bases). V was shortened by 5 bases and J by 6 bases, with 21 bases between the two germline ends. The CDR3 consists of 16 residues. Germline lookup yields CDR1 SGHTA and CDR2 FQGNSA. CDR3 DNA sequence: TGTGCCAGCAGCCACGTGGCGGGTGGCCTTTGGGATACGCAGTATTTT. Protein sequence: CASSHVAGGLWDTQYF.

The V call is TRBV4-3, the J call TRBJ2-7; D gene uncertain. Germline loops: CDR1 LGHNA, CDR2 YSLEER. The CDR3 runs to 13 residues. V lost 0 bases and J lost 6, with 9 bases in between. The DNA for the CDR3 is TGCGCCAGCAGCCAAGAGTTTGGAATCGAGCAGTACTTC. Translating it yields CASSQEFGIEQYF.

The chain carries TRBV3-1 and TRBJ2-5, with TRBD1 matching over 9 bases. Per the germline V gene, CDR1 is LGHDT and CDR2 is YNNKEL (reference sequence). The trim removed 4 bases at V and 2 bases at J, leaving 5 bases unmatched. CDR3 length equals 15 residues. The CDR3 nucleotides are TGTGCCAGCAGCCTGGACAGGGGCATTCAAGAGACCCAGTACTTC. This gives the protein CASSLDRGIQETQYF.

J is TRBJ1-6 and V is TRBV7-9, with 9 bases matching TRBD1. The V segment lost 5 bases and the J segment 14 bases; nucleotides outside the gene matches: 4. The length of the CDR3 is 12 residues. Germline V gene data show CDR1 as SEHNR and CDR2 as FQNEAQ (reference sequence). The CDR3 loop reads CASSIGTGSLHF. CDR3 nucleotide sequence: TGTGCCAGCAGCATAGGGACAGGGTCCCTCCACTTT.

This rearrangement joins TRBV7-2 to TRBJ2-5, with 8 bases lining up with TRBD2. V lost 5 bases and J lost 7; bases outside the gene matches: 15. This CDR3 comprises 16 residues. Germline V gives CDR1 SGHTA, CDR2 FQGNSA. In nucleotides, the CDR3 is TGTGCCAGCAGCGTAAATCCGGGACTAGGTGGCGGGACCCAGTACTTC. As protein: CASSVNPGLGGGTQYF.

This clonotype was seen a handful of times. The genes are TRBV10-3 and TRBJ1-1, with D tentatively TRBD1 (5 bases). With 2 bases removed from V and 1 base from J, the gap between germline ends came to 8 bases. This CDR3 comprises 14 residues. Germline V gives CDR1 ENHRY, CDR2 SYGVKD. The CDR3 reads CAISERGPNTEAFF. The CDR3 nucleotides read TGTGCCATCAGTGAGCGGGGACCGAACACTGAAGCTTTCTTT.

CDR3 DNA: TGTGCCAGCAGTTATTCTGGGGCCCGGGGGTGGGATACGCAGTATTTT. It codes for CASSYSGARGWDTQYF. The chain uses TRBV6-5 and TRBJ2-3; possibly TRBD2 for D (6 bases). This CDR3 contains 16 residues. The V end lost 3 bases, the J end lost 6 bases, and 19 bases lay between the germline ends. CDR1 MNHEY and CDR2 SVGAGI come from the germline V gene.

This clonotype has only a few counts. V gene TRBV7-2 combines with J gene TRBJ1-4; D is unresolved. The V end was cut by 6 bases, the J end by 3 bases, with 14 bases between. Per germline, CDR1 SGHTA and CDR2 FQGNSA. CDR3 length: 15 residues. The CDR3 DNA reads TGTGCCAGCAGAGCTGATGGGAGTTCTAATGAAAAACTGTTTTTT. Its protein is CASRADGSSNEKLFF.